This TCR beta chain was retrieved from a study of shared clonotypes between healthy human individuals. Profiling relied on immunoSEQ multiplex PCR, and the TCRdb table lists in-frame clones only, not all of them. The sample includes 2 million to 3 million clones, roughly 93% seen only once; the top ten take 0.35% to 0.45%. Turning to this clone: The same CDR3 also results from other DNA sequences found in this sample.

From germline, CDR1 is SGHTA and CDR2 FQGNSA. There are 14 residues in the CDR3. V lost 3 bases to trimming and J lost 3 bases; unmatched junction nucleotides: 2. The TCR sequence derives from a man between 18 and 35 years old in good health. Some clones in this sample may be carry-over from other donors' samples. Material: naive CD4+ T cells from PBMCs. Noted subset: CD45RA+ positively selected. The chain links TRBV7-2 to TRBJ2-3; 8 nucleotides align to TRBD2. CDR3 amino acids: CASSLTGGTDTQYF. As DNA, the CDR3 is TGTGCCAGCAGCTTGACGGGGGGGACAGATACGCAGTATTTT.